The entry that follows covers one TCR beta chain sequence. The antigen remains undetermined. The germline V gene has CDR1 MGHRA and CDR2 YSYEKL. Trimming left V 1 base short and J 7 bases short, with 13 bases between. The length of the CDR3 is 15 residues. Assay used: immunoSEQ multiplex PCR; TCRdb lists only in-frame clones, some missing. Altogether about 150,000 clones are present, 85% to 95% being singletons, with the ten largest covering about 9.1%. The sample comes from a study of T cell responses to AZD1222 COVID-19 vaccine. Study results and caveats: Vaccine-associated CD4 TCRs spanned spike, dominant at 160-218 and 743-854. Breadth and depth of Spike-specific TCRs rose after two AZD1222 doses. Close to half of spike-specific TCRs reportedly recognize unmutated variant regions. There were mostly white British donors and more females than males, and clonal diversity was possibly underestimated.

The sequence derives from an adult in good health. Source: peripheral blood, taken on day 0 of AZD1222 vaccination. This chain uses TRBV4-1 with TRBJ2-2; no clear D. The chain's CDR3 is CASSQVAPAGGELFF. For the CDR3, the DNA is TGCGCCAGCAGCCAAGTCGCTCCGGCCGGCGGGGAGCTGTTTTTT.